This T cell receptor beta chain emerged from a study of cytomegalovirus exposure and HLA in healthy donors. In the study overall: Genotyping of some 400 donors showed that 80% to 85% belonged to the Caucasian-associated ancestry cluster. Findings and limits, study-wide: What a later analysis reportedly showed was that an Asian-associated ancestry cluster had fewer N-insertions than the 666-donor mean.

The primer mix had 60 Vbeta and 13 Jbeta primers. Only in-frame clones appear in the TCRdb table, and some are missing; sequencing was by immunoSEQ multiplex PCR. The sample consists of a few hundred thousand clones, more than 55% of them appearing once. Trimming removed 0 bases from V and 8 bases from J; junction bases left unmatched: 8. The V gene's germline CDR1 is SGHTA and CDR2 FQGTGA. CDR3 size: 15 residues. Regarding this clone: Antigen: not known.

Sequencing was performed on PBMCs. This TCR was recovered from a female donor in good health and CMV-seronegative. The V gene is TRBV7-3, the J gene TRBJ1-2; 8 nucleotides agree with TRBD1. This chain's CDR3 is CASSLTRDRSMGYTF. The CDR3 coding sequence is TGTGCCAGCAGCTTAACCCGGGACAGGTCTATGGGCTACACCTTC.